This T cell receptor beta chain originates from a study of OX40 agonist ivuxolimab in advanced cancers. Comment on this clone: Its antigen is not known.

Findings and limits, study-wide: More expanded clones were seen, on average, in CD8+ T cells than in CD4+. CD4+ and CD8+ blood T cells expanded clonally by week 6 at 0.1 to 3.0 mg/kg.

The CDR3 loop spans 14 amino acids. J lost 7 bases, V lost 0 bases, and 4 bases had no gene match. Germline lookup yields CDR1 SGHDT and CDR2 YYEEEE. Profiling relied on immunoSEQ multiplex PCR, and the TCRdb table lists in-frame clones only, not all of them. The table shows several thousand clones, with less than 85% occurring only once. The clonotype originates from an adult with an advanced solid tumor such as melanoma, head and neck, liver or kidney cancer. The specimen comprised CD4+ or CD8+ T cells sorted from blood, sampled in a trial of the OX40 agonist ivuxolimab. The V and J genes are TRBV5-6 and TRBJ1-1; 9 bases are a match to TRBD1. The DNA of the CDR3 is TGTGCCAGCAGCTTGGCCGGGACAGGGAGTGAAGCTTTCTTT. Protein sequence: CASSLAGTGSEAFF.